This T cell receptor (beta chain) comes out of a study of blood T cell repertoires in COVID-19. In the study overall: Acute-phase and convalescent COVID-19 samples originated in the United States, Italy and Spain.

Some clones are missing from TCRdb's copy, which holds only in-frame ones; the method was immunoSEQ multiplex PCR. There are roughly 120,000 clones in the sample; approximately 82% occur only once, and over 2% lies in the top ten. What was sequenced was peripheral blood. This TCR came from a man aged 25-45 years with acute or convalescent COVID-19.

The CDR3 loop reads CASSLADMNTQYF. CDR3 in DNA: TGTGCCAGCAGCTTAGCTGACATGAATACGCAGTATTTT. The rearrangement joins TRBV7-3 to TRBJ2-3; D remains ambiguous. Germline CDR1 reads SGHTA; CDR2 reads FQGTGA. The CDR3 consists of 13 residues. The V gene lost 2 bases and the J gene lost 7 bases, with 10 bases spanning the gap.